Included here is one T cell receptor (beta chain) sequence, with context. Individuals aged about 18 to 89 years were recruited from 24 US areas. Membership in each cohort depended on participant-reported clinical history. This sample stems from a study of blood T cell repertoires in COVID-19. At the level of the study: PBMCs, B-cell-depleted T cells, or T cells were the source of the cDNA or gDNA that made up the material.

Repertoires were generated with immunoSEQ multiplex PCR, while TCRdb's copy carries only in-frame clones and drops some. The profile shows around 300,000 clones, around 89% of them singletons. The CDR3 totals 17 residues. Germline V gene lookup returns CDR1 SGDLS and CDR2 YYNGEE. Trimming removed 0 bases from V and 6 bases from J, with 20 bases in between. J is TRBJ2-3 and V is TRBV9; D is uncertain. The sequencing input was PBMCs or T cells enriched from blood (not recorded which). This clonotype originated in a woman aged 50 to 65 who had recovered from COVID-19. Written as DNA, the CDR3 is TGTGCCAGCAGCGTAGCCGGAAAGATGATAGTCGGGGATACGCAGTATTTT. This gives the protein CASSVAGKMIVGDTQYF. Full variable domain (rest looked up from reference TRBV9 and TRBJ2-3): DSGVTQTPKHLITATGQRVTLRCSPRSGDLSVYWYQQSLDQGLQFLIQYYNGEERAKGNILERFSAQQFPDLHSELNLSSLELGDSALYFCASSVAGKMIVGDTQYFGPGTRLTVL.